This T cell receptor beta chain came from a study of CD8 T cells in ankylosing spondylitis. Study observations and caveats: The clones that were linked to disease were reported to be significantly enriched in matched synovial fluid samples from ankylosing spondylitis patients. A TCR beta motif of eight or nine highly homologous variants seemed to mark ankylosing spondylitis blood.

A remark on this clonotype: What it binds is unknown.

With 3 bases removed from V and 1 base from J, the gap between germline ends came to 9 bases. Germline assignment: CDR1 SNHLY and CDR2 FYNNEI. This CDR3 region has 14 residues. Quantitative molecular-barcoded 5'-RACE generated the TCR beta libraries. TCRdb reprocessed the 5' RACE reads via MiXCR and lists one record per CDR3 protein. The sample has about 350,000 distinct CDR3 sequences, 20% to 25% seen once. The sequencing input was blood, either unsorted or a sorted T cell fraction (not recorded which). This rearrangement joins TRBV2 to TRBJ1-1, with D unresolved. This TCR came from a male donor with ankylosing spondylitis or in good health (not recorded which). CDR3 region: CASSDWAPNTEAFF. CDR3 DNA sequence: TGTGCCAGCAGTGACTGGGCCCCGAACACTGAAGCTTTCTTT.